This T cell receptor (beta chain) was sequenced in a study of T cell responses to AZD1222 COVID-19 vaccine. V gave up 6 bases and J gave up 5 bases, with 9 bases separating them. CDR1 and CDR2 (germline): SGDLS, YYNGEE. The CDR3 is 13 residues long. Profiling relied on immunoSEQ multiplex PCR, and the TCRdb table lists in-frame clones only, not all of them. This table holds some 120,000 clones, 70% to 90% found once. The material sequenced was peripheral blood, taken on day 0 of AZD1222 vaccination. This chain uses TRBV9 with TRBJ1-6; D is perhaps TRBD1 (5 bases). The clonotype comes from an adult in good health. The CDR3 DNA sequence: TGTGCCAGCACCGAGGGGAATAATTCACCCCTCCACTTT. Encoded protein: CASTEGNNSPLHF.